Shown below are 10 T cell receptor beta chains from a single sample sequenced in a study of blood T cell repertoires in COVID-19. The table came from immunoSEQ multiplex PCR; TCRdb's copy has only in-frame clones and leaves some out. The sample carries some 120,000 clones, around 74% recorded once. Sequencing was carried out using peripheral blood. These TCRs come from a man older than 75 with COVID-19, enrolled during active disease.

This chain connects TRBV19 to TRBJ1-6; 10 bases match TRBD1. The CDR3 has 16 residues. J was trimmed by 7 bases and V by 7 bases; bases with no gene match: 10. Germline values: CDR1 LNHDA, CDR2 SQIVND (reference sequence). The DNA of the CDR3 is TGTGCCAGTACCCCCCGACAGGGGGCAGGGAATTCACCCCTCCACTTT. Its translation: CASTPRQGAGNSPLHF. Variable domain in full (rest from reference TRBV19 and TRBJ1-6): DGGITQSPKYLFRKEGQNVTLSCEQNLNHDAMYWYRQDPGQGLRLIYYSQIVNDFQKGDIAEGYSVSREKKESFPLTVTSAQKNPTAFYLCASTPRQGAGNSPLHFGNGTRLTVT.

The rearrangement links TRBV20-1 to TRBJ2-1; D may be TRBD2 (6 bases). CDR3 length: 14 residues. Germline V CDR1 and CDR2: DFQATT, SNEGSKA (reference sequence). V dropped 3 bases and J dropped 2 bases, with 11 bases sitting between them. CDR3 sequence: CSASRGLTYNEQFF. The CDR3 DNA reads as TGCAGTGCTAGTCGTGGACTAACCTACAATGAGCAGTTCTTC.

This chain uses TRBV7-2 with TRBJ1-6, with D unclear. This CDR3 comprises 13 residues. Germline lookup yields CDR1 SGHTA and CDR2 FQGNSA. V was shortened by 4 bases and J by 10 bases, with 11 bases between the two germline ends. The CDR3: CASSSSNQSPLHF. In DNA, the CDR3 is TGTGCCAGCAGCTCCTCCAATCAGTCACCCCTCCACTTT.

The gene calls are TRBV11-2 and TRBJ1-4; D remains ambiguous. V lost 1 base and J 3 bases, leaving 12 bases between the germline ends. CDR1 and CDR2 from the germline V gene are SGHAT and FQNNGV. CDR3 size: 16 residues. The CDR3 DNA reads TGTGCCAGCAGCTTAGCGCGCCCATCTGCTAATGAAAAACTGTTTTTT. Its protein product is CASSLARPSANEKLFF.

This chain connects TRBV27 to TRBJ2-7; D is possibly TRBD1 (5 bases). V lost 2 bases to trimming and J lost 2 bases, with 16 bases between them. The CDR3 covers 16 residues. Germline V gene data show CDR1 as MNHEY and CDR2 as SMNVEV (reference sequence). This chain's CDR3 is CASSLHPETAPYEQYF. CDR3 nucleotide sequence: TGTGCCAGCAGTTTACACCCGGAGACAGCCCCCTACGAGCAGTACTTC.

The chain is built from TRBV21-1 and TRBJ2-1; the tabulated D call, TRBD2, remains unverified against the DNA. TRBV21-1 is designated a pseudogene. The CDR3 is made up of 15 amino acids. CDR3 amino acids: CASSPRTSGNNEQFF. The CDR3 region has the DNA TGTGCCAGCAGCCCTCGGACTAGCGGGAACAATGAGCAGTTCTTC.

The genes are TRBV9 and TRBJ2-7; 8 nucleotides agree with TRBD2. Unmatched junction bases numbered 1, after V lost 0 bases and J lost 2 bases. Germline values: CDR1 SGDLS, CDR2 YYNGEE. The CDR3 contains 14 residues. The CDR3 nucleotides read TGTGCCAGCAGCGTAGACGGGAGGGCCTACGAGCAGTACTTC. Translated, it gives CASSVDGRAYEQYF.

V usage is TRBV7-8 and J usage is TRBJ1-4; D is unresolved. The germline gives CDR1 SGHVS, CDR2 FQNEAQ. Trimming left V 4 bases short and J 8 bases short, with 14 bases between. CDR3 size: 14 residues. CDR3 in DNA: TGTGCCAGCAGCTCCATTGCGGGGAGAGAAAAACTGTTTTTT. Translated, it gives CASSSIAGREKLFF.

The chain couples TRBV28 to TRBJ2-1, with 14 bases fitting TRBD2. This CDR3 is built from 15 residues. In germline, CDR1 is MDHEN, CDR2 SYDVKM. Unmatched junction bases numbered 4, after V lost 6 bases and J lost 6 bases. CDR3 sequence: CASRRTSGRLNEQFF. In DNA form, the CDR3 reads TGTGCCAGCAGGCGGACTAGCGGGAGGCTCAATGAGCAGTTCTTC. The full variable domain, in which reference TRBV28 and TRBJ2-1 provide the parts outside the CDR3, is DVKVTQSSRYLVKRTGEKVFLECVQDMDHENMFWYRQDPGLGLRLIYFSYDVKMKEKGDIPEGYSVSREKKERFSLILESASTNQTSMYLCASRRTSGRLNEQFFGPGTRLTVL.

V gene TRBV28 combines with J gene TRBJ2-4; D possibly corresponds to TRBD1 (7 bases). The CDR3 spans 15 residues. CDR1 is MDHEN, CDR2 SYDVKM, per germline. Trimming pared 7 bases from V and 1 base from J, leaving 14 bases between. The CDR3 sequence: CASTGQEGAKNIQYF. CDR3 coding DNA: TGTGCCAGCACCGGACAGGAGGGGGCCAAAAACATTCAGTACTTC.